This section outlines one T cell receptor beta chain sequence together with its context. What it recognizes is unknown. These data come from a study of Ad26.COV2.S vaccination and SARS-CoV-2 variants. About the research overall: Participant was drawn from the COV1001 Ad26.COV2.S trial arm.

CDR1 SGHAT and CDR2 FQNNGV come from the germline V gene. CDR3 size: 19 residues. V shed 5 bases, J shed 0 bases, and the junction held 16 bases outside the gene matches. Treatment noted: some 20 received Ad26.COV2.S at low or high dose, single or two shots; five or six received placebo; per-sample allocation not given. Samples analyzed were those drawn on day 63 after the first vaccine or placebo injection. Study results and caveats: Breadth and depth estimates from TCRs may understate total T cell responses.

Libraries were prepared by immunoSEQ multiplex PCR; TCRdb keeps only in-frame clonotypes and omits some of them. The top ten hold roughly 10% of the sample, which has 380,000 or so clones, about 88% seen once. The sequence derives from a person aged 18-60 years who received the Ad26.COV2.S COVID-19 vaccine or a placebo. The rearrangement joins TRBV11-2 to TRBJ2-7, with 10 bases lining up with TRBD1. The source was peripheral blood, collected in a trial of Ad26.COV2.S vaccine versus placebo. The CDR3 region is CASSTSPRYGTGVSYEQYF. CDR3 nucleotides: TGTGCCAGCAGCACATCCCCGAGGTATGGGACAGGGGTCTCCTACGAGCAGTACTTC.